The clone carrying this T cell receptor (beta chain) was detected only once. What it binds is not known. This record comes from a study of cytomegalovirus exposure and HLA in healthy donors. The PCR made use of 60 Vbeta and 13 Jbeta primers. Libraries were prepared by immunoSEQ multiplex PCR; TCRdb keeps only in-frame clonotypes and omits some of them. The table includes over 80,000 clones, 65% to 85% detected once. Study conclusions and caveats: It was reported that the classifier diagnosed cytomegalovirus status with high specificity and sensitivity in both the original and validation cohorts. In vitro data verified a few CMV-associated chains as specific for CMV antigens. Presence/absence results assume similar sequencing depth per donor, which may not hold.

Sequencing was carried out using PBMCs. This receptor was identified in a man between 50 and 59 years old in good health and CMV-seronegative.

CDR3 nucleotides: TGTGCCAGCAGTTTAAGTCGCAGGGCAGAAGAGACCCAGTACTTC. Translating gives CASSLSRRAEETQYF. This chain connects TRBV28 to TRBJ2-5, with D perhaps TRBD1 (5 bases). The CDR3 covers 15 residues. V shed 2 bases and J shed 3 bases, with 13 bases lying between them. Germline CDR1 is MDHEN and CDR2 is SYDVKM.